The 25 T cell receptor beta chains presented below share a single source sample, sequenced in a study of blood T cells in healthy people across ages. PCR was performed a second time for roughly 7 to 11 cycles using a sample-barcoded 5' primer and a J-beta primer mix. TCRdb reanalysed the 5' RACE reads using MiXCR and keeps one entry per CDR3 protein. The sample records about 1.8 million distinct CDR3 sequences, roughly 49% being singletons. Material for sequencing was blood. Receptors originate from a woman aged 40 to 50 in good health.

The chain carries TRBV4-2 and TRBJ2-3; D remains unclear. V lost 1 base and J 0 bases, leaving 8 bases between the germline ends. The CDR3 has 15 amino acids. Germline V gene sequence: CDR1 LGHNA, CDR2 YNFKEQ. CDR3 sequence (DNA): TGTGCCAGCAGCCAAGGGGAACTTAGCACAGATACGCAGTATTTT. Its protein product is CASSQGELSTDTQYF.

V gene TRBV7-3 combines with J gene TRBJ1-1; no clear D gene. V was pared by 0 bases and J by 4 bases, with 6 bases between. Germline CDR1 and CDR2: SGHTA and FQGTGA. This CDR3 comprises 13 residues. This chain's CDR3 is CASSLTLATEAFF. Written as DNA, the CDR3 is TGTGCCAGCAGCTTAACTTTGGCCACTGAAGCTTTCTTT.

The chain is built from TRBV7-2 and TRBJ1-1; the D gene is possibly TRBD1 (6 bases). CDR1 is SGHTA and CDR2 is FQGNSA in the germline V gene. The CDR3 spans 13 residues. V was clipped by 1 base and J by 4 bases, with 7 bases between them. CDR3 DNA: TGTGCCAGCAGCTTAGAACAGGGCACTGAAGCTTTCTTT. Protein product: CASSLEQGTEAFF.

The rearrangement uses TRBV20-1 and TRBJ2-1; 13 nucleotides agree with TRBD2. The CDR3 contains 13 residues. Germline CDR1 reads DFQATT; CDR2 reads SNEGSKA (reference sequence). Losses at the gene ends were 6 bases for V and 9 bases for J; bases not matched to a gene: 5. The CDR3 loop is CSAWTSGGGEQFF. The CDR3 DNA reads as TGCAGTGCGTGGACTAGCGGGGGTGGTGAGCAGTTCTTC.

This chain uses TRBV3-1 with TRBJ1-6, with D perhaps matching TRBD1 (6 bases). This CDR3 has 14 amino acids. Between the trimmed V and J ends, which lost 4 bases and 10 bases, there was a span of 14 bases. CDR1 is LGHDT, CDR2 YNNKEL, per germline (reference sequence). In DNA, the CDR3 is TGTGCCAGCAGCCGCGGACAGTTAGACTCACCCCTCCACTTT. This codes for CASSRGQLDSPLHF.

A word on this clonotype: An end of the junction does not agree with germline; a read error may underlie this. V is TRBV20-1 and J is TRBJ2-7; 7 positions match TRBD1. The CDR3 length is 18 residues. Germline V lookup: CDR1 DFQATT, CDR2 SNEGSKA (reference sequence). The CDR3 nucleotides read TGCAGTGCTAGTAGCCCGACAGGGCCTTACTATCCTGCCTACGAGCAGGACTTC. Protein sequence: CSASSPTGPYYPAYEQDF.

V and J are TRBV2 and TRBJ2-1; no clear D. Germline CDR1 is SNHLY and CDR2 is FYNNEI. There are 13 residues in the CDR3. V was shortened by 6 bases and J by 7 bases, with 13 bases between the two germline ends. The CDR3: CASRSVPWNEQFF. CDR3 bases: TGTGCCAGCAGAAGCGTCCCGTGGAATGAGCAGTTCTTC.

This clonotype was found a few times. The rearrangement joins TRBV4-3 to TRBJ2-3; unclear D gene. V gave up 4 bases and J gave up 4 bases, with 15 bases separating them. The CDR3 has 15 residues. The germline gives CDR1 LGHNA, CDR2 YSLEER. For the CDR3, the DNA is TGCGCCAGCAGCCCTGTCTACCCGATGGCAGATACGCAGTATTTT. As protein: CASSPVYPMADTQYF.

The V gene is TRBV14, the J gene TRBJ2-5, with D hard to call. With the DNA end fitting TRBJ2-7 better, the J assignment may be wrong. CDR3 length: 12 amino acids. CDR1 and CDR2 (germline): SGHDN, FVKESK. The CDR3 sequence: CASSQDTPEQYF. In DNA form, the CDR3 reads TGTGCCAGCAGCCAAGACACACCCGAGCAGTACTTC.

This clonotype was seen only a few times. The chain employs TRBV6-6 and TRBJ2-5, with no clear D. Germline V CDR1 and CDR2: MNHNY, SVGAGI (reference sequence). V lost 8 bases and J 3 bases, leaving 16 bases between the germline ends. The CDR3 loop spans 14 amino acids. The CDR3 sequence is CASESWGRKETQYF. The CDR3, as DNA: TGTGCCAGCGAGTCATGGGGAAGGAAAGAGACCCAGTACTTC.

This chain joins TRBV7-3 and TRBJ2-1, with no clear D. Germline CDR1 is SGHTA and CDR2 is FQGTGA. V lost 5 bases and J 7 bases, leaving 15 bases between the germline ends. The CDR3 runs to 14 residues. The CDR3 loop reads CASSQGFRQNEQFF. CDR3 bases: TGTGCCAGCAGCCAAGGCTTCCGGCAGAATGAGCAGTTCTTC. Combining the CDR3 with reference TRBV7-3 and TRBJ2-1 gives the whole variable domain GAGVSQTPSNKVTEKGKYVELRCDPISGHTALYWYRQSLGQGPEFLIYFQGTGAADDSGLPNDRFFAVRPEGSVSTLKIQRTERGDSAVYLCASSQGFRQNEQFFGPGTRLTVL.

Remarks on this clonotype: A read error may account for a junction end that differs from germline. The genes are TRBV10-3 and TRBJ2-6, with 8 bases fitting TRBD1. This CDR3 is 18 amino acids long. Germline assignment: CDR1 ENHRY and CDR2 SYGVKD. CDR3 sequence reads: CAVSAGTGLLRGANVLTF. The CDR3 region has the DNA TGTGCCGTCAGTGCCGGGACAGGACTCCTCCGTGGGGCCAACGTCCTGACTTTC.

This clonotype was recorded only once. The CDR3 loop is CASSLASFSYEQYF. CDR3 nucleotides: TGTGCCAGCAGTTTGGCTAGTTTCTCCTACGAGCAGTACTTC. This chain links TRBV28 with TRBJ2-7; D gene unclear. The germline V gene encodes CDR1 MDHEN and CDR2 SYDVKM. The CDR3 consists of 14 residues. V dropped 3 bases and J dropped 0 bases, with 9 bases sitting between them.

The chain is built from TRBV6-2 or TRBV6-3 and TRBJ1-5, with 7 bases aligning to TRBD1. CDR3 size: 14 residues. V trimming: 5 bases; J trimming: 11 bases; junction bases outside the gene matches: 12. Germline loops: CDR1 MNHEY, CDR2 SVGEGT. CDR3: CASSPVVATGTQHF. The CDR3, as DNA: TGTGCCAGCAGTCCTGTCGTCGCGACAGGGACCCAGCATTTT.

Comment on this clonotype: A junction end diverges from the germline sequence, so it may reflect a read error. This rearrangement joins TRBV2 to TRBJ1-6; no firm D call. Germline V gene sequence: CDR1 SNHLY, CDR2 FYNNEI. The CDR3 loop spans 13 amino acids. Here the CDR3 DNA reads TGTGCCAGCCAAGGAGACTATAATTTACCCCTCCACTTT. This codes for CASQGDYNLPLHF.

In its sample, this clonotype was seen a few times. In nucleotides, the CDR3 is TGTGCCACCAGCAGAGTCAATAGCGGGGGGGCAACGCAGTATTTT. Protein: CATSRVNSGGATQYF. The rearrangement uses TRBV15 and TRBJ2-3; TRBD2 agrees at 11 bases. The CDR3 is 15 residues long. With V trimmed by 1 base and J by 9 bases, 6 bases remained unmatched. Germline lookup yields CDR1 LNHNV and CDR2 YYDKDF (reference sequence).

As DNA, the CDR3 is TGTGCCAGCAGCGTTGGCAGCCTGGCCTACAATGAGCAGTTCTTC. Its protein is CASSVGSLAYNEQFF. This sequence joins TRBV9 and TRBJ2-1; no firm D call. V lost 2 bases and J lost 2, with 11 bases in between. The CDR3 loop spans 15 amino acids. Germline V gene data show CDR1 as SGDLS and CDR2 as YYNGEE.

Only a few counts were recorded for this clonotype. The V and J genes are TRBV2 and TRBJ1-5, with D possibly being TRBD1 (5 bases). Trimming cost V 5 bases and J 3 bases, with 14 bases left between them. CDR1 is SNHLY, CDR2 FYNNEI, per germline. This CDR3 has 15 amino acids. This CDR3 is CASSNPRDYNQPQHF. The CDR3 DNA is TGTGCCAGCAGTAATCCCCGGGACTACAATCAGCCCCAGCATTTT.

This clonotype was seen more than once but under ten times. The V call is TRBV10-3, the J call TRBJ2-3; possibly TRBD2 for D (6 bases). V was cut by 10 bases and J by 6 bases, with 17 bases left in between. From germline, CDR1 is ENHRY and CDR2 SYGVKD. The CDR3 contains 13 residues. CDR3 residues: CATRGSGVDTQYF. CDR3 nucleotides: TGTGCCACCAGAGGCTCGGGGGTCGATACGCAGTATTTT.

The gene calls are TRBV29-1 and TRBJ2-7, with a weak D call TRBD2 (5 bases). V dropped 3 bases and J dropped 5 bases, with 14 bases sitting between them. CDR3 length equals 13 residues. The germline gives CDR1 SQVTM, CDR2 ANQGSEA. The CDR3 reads CSVDTGNFDEQYF. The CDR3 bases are TGCAGCGTTGATACGGGGAATTTCGACGAGCAGTACTTC.

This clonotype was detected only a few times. This chain's CDR3 is CASVLGGSYEQYF. The DNA for the CDR3 is TGTGCCAGTGTCCTGGGCGGTTCCTACGAGCAGTACTTC. The rearrangement uses TRBV28 and TRBJ2-7; D ambiguous. V lost 9 bases and J lost 1, with 13 bases in between. The CDR3 is 13 residues long. Germline-derived CDR1 and CDR2 are MDHEN and SYDVKM.

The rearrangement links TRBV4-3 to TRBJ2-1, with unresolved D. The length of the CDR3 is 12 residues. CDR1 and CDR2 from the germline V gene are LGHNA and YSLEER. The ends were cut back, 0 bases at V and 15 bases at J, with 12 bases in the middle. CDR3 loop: CASSQDALVVFF. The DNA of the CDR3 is TGCGCCAGCAGCCAAGATGCCCTCGTTGTGTTCTTC.

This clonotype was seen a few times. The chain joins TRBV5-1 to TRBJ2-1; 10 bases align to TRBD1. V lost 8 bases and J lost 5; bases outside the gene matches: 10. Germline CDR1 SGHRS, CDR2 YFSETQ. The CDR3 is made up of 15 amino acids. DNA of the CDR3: TGCGCCAGTGCTCAAACGGGACAGGGGAACAATGAGCAGTTCTTC. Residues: CASAQTGQGNNEQFF.

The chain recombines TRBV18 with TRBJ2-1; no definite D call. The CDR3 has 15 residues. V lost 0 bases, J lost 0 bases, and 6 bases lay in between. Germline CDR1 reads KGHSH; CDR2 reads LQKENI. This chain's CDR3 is CASSPPLSSYNEQFF. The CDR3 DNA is TGTGCCAGCTCACCACCGTTAAGCTCCTACAATGAGCAGTTCTTC.

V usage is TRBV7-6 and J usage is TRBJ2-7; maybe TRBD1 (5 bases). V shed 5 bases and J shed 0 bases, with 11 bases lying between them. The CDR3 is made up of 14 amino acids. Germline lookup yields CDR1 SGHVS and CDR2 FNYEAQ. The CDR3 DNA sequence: TGTGCCAGCAGCAAGACAGAGAGCTCCTACGAGCAGTACTTC. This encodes CASSKTESSYEQYF. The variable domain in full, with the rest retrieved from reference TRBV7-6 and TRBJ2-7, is GAGVSQSPRYKVTKRGQDVALRCDPISGHVSLYWYRQALGQGPEFLTYFNYEAQQDKSGLPNDRFSAERPEGSISTLTIQRTEQRDSAMYRCASSKTESSYEQYFGPGTRLTVT.